The clone carrying this T cell receptor beta chain was counted many times. Its specificity is not known. The CDR3 contains 14 residues. V was clipped by 5 bases and J by 6 bases, with 16 bases between them. Germline CDR1 and CDR2: SGHRS and YFSETQ. This sample is part of a study of neurological immune-mediated disorders. Study-level background: Multiple sclerosis patients numbered about 35, with around 30 relapsing-remitting and 3 secondary progressive.

Overall study findings and caveats: The study found the most TCR clonal expansion in HTLV-1-associated myelopathy and the least in multiple sclerosis, below healthy controls.

Sequencing runs each generated in excess of 160 million TCR-beta sequences derived from 15-18 subjects. TCRdb called the 5' RACE reads again in MiXCR, with one record for every CDR3 protein. The data contain some 89,000 distinct CDR3 sequences, 3.5% to 5.5% of them singletons. Regarding time point: longitudinal time-point 3. Sequencing input: PBMCs. This sequence originates from a woman aged 60-75 years with multiple sclerosis. The J gene is TRBJ2-3, the V gene TRBV5-1; the D gene is possibly TRBD2 (6 bases). This CDR3 reads CASSPVAGTDTQYF. The CDR3 DNA reads TGCGCCAGCAGTCCGGTGGCGGGAACCGATACGCAGTATTTT.